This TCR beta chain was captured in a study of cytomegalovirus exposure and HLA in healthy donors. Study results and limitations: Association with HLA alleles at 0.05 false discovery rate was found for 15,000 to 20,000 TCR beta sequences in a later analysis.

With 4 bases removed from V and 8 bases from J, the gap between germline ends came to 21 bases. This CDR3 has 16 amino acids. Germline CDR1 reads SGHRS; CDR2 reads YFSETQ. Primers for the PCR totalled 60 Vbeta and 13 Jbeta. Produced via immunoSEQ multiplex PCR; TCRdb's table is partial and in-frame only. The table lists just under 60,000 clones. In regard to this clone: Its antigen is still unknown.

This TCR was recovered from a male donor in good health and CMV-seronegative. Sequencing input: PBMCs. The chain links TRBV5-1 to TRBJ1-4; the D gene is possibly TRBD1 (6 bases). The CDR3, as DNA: TGCGCCAGCAGCCTGGGAGGGGCCCTCCAGGGGGAAAAACTGTTTTTT. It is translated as CASSLGGALQGEKLFF.